The clone carrying this T cell receptor beta chain was recorded only once. The entry originates in a study of CD8+CD57+ T cells in acquired aplastic anemia. TCR beta VDJ and CDR3 profiling used genomic DNA as template. TCRdb reanalysed the reads using MiXCR and keeps one entry per CDR3 protein. The table has about 110,000 distinct CDR3 sequences, roughly 50% seen once. Germline V lookup: CDR1 SGDLS, CDR2 YYNGEE. V gave up 3 bases and J gave up 3 bases; unmatched junction bases: 3. This CDR3 has 16 residues. The V call is TRBV9, the J call TRBJ2-1, with 13 bases that match TRBD2. This TCR was sampled from a human donor in good health, serving as a control. Sequencing was done on a sample of sorted CD4+, CD8+, or CD8+CD57+ T cells (not recorded which) from PBMCs. Here the CDR3 DNA reads TGTGCCAGCAGCGGAAGACTAGCGGGGGGCTACAATGAGCAGTTCTTC. Its protein is CASSGRLAGGYNEQFF.